Listed below are T cell receptor beta chains from one sample, sequenced in a study of spatial heterogeneity in lung cancer. TCRdb re-called the 5' RACE reads through MiXCR, storing one row per CDR3 protein. The repertoire holds 80,000 to 95,000 distinct CDR3 sequences, with about 9.4% as singletons. This sample comprised PBMCs, obtained at surgery. These receptors came from a male donor with early-stage non-small cell lung cancer. Both conserved end residues are part of each CDR3. D genes are given only for firm matches. Clone size is not always given. Where it is, it says once, few, many or a class for expanded clones.

V,D,J,size,CDR3,DNA
TRBV20-1,.,TRBJ1-1,.,CSARAQGWVTEAFF,TGCAGTGCTAGAGCCCAAGGGTGGGTCACTGAAGCTTTCTTT
TRBV29-1,TRBD1,TRBJ1-1,many,CSVEDQGDRGLTEAFF,TGCAGCGTTGAAGATCAAGGGGACAGGGGGCTAACTGAAGCTTTCTTT
TRBV6-2/TRBV6-3,.,TRBJ2-7,few,CASSSFAKSFKQYF,TGTGCCAGCAGTAGCTTTGCCAAGAGTTTCAAGCAGTACTTC
TRBV28,.,TRBJ2-5,many,CASSRARGAQTQYF,TGTGCCAGCAGTAGAGCACGGGGGGCGCAGACCCAGTACTTC
TRBV9,.,TRBJ1-1,.,CASSVGQGEVTEAFF,TGTGCCAGCAGCGTAGGGCAGGGCGAAGTGACTGAAGCTTTCTTT
TRBV12-3/TRBV12-4,TRBD2,TRBJ2-7,.,CASSLGGGPNEQYF,TGTGCCAGCAGTTTAGGGGGAGGGCCCAACGAGCAGTACTTC
TRBV24-1,.,TRBJ2-3,few,CATPQFEGTDTQYF,TGTGCCACCCCCCAGTTCGAGGGAACGGATACGCAGTATTTT
TRBV10-3,TRBD2,TRBJ2-2,.,CAISESGSGITGELFF,TGTGCCATCAGTGAGTCCGGTAGCGGGATTACCGGGGAGCTGTTTTTT
TRBV28,TRBD1,TRBJ1-1,many,CASSPADRGRRTEAFF,TGTGCCAGCAGTCCCGCAGACAGGGGGCGGAGGACTGAAGCTTTCTTT
TRBV21-1,.,TRBJ2-5,medium-sized,CASSKGSILGETQYF,TGTGCCAGCAGCAAAGGGAGTATTCTTGGAGAGACCCAGTACTTC
TRBV7-2,.,TRBJ2-7,.,CASTNPPGYEQYF,TGTGCCAGCACTAACCCCCCCGGCTACGAGCAGTACTTC
TRBV7-2,.,TRBJ1-5,many,CASSRQLSNQPQHF,TGTGCCAGCAGCAGACAGCTTAGCAATCAGCCCCAGCATTTT
TRBV10-1,.,TRBJ2-3,few,CAITTSRREDTQYF,TGCGCCATCACAACTAGCCGGAGGGAAGATACGCAGTATTTT
TRBV6-5,.,TRBJ1-1,few,CASSYKGGAFF,TGTGCCAGCAGTTACAAGGGAGGAGCTTTCTTT
TRBV23-1,.,TRBJ1-5,many,CASSHRNRALRQPQHF,TGCGCCAGCAGTCATCGAAACAGGGCGTTGAGGCAGCCCCAGCATTTT
TRBV7-6,.,TRBJ1-2,.,CASSFGGGGYTF,TGTGCCAGCAGCTTTGGGGGCGGTGGCTACACCTTC
TRBV5-4,.,TRBJ1-6,few,CASSPAGGTSPLHF,TGTGCCAGCAGCCCGGCGGGGGGTACTTCACCCCTCCACTTT
TRBV7-2,.,TRBJ1-5,many,CASSWANQPQHF,TGTGCCAGCTCCTGGGCGAATCAGCCCCAGCATTTT
TRBV29-1,.,TRBJ1-2,many,CSVPPLGGYTF,TGCAGCGTTCCTCCCTTGGGTGGCTACACCTTC
TRBV5-5,TRBD2,TRBJ2-5,.,CASSLALAGGQETQYF,TGTGCCAGCAGCTTGGCGCTAGCGGGGGGCCAAGAGACCCAGTACTTC
TRBV7-2,.,TRBJ1-2,many,CASSLAGSDGYTF,TGTGCCAGCAGCTTAGCGGGGTCCGATGGCTACACCTTC
TRBV14,.,TRBJ2-5,.,CASSQDLGRETQYF,TGTGCCAGCAGCCAAGATCTGGGCCGAGAGACCCAGTACTTC
TRBV6-5,TRBD1,TRBJ1-3,.,CASSYSQGVAGNTIYF,TGTGCCAGCAGTTACTCGCAGGGGGTAGCTGGAAACACCATATATTTT
TRBV20-1,TRBD1,TRBJ1-2,.,CSASPTGQGGYGYTF,TGCAGTGCTAGCCCTACTGGACAGGGGGGGTATGGCTACACCTTC
TRBV15,.,TRBJ2-5,.,CATSRDGAFQETQYF,TGTGCCACCAGCAGAGATGGGGCATTTCAAGAGACCCAGTACTTC
TRBV29-1,.,TRBJ1-4,few,CSVAPATNEKLFF,TGCAGCGTTGCCCCCGCAACTAATGAAAAACTGTTTTTT
TRBV29-1,.,TRBJ1-1,many,CSVLRGVNTEAFF,TGCAGCGTCCTACGCGGGGTCAACACTGAAGCTTTCTTT
TRBV6-2/TRBV6-3,.,TRBJ2-2,once,CATAEPGELFF,TGTGCCACCGCGGAACCCGGGGAGCTGTTTTTT
TRBV5-1,.,TRBJ2-1,few,CASFSGNSYNEQFF,TGCGCCAGCTTTAGCGGTAACTCCTACAATGAGCAGTTCTTC
TRBV6-5,TRBD1,TRBJ2-1,.,CASGLYWTGNHNEQFF,TGTGCCAGCGGACTTTATTGGACAGGGAATCACAATGAGCAGTTCTTC
TRBV20-1,TRBD1,TRBJ1-6,.,CSASNRDRVDSPLHF,TGCAGTGCTAGCAACCGGGACAGGGTAGATTCACCCCTCCACTTT
TRBV20-1,TRBD1,TRBJ2-7,few,CSAIGRGRGEQYF,TGCAGTGCTATTGGCAGGGGGCGTGGGGAGCAGTACTTC
TRBV5-1,TRBD2,TRBJ2-5,.,CASSLFAGEETQYF,TGCGCCAGCAGCTTGTTTGCGGGGGAGGAGACCCAGTACTTC
TRBV7-8,.,TRBJ1-3,few,CASSLPDLTWPLSGNTIYF,TGTGCCAGCAGCTTACCGGATCTGACGTGGCCCCTCTCTGGAAACACCATATATTTT
TRBV14,TRBD1,TRBJ2-7,few,CASSQDRTGAGEQYF,TGTGCCAGCAGCCAAGATAGGACAGGGGCAGGAGAGCAGTACTTC
TRBV5-1,.,TRBJ2-6,.,CASSIGQLPGANVLTF,TGCGCCAGCAGCATCGGACAGCTCCCTGGGGCCAACGTCCTGACTTTC
TRBV21-1,.,TRBJ2-1,many,CASTPPRGGPPVYNEQFF,TGTGCCAGCACCCCCCCCCGCGGGGGGCCCCCCGTTTACAATGAGCAGTTCTTC
TRBV10-3,.,TRBJ2-3,.,CAISEGSTVADTQYF,.
TRBV10-3,.,TRBJ1-1,.,CAISEGQGRFTEAFF,TGTGCCATCAGTGAGGGGCAGGGGCGCTTCACTGAAGCTTTCTTT
TRBV2,.,TRBJ1-5,many,CASSDAGRFNQPQHF,TGTGCCAGCAGTGACGCAGGGAGGTTCAATCAGCCCCAGCATTTT
TRBV29-1,.,TRBJ2-5,many,CSVVGLQETQYF,TGCAGCGTTGTGGGGCTTCAAGAGACCCAGTACTTC
TRBV6-1,TRBD1,TRBJ2-3,many,CASMWTGAGDTQYF,TGTGCCAGCATGTGGACAGGGGCGGGAGATACGCAGTATTTT
TRBV2,.,TRBJ2-2,many,CASSLDSGELFF,TGTGCCAGCAGTCTAGACAGCGGGGAGCTGTTTTTT
TRBV7-2,.,TRBJ2-5,many,CASSTSPRETQYF,TGTGCCAGCAGTACATCTCCTCGGGAGACCCAGTACTTC
TRBV29-1,TRBD2,TRBJ2-3,few,CSVEAGGFDTQYF,TGCAGCGTTGAGGCGGGGGGGTTTGATACGCAGTATTTT
TRBV2,TRBD1,TRBJ2-1,few,CATRRGQGEGEQFF,TGTGCCACTAGAAGGGGACAGGGCGAGGGTGAGCAGTTCTTC
TRBV11-1,.,TRBJ2-5,few,CASSLSGRTVQETQYF,TGTGCCAGCAGCTTATCCGGCAGGACGGTACAAGAGACCCAGTACTTC
TRBV6-6,TRBD2,TRBJ2-1,many,CASRVTSGLSSYNEQFF,TGTGCCAGCAGGGTTACTAGCGGTCTCAGCTCCTACAATGAGCAGTTCTTC
TRBV29-1,.,TRBJ1-2,.,CSVEVGGNYGYTF,TGCAGCGTTGAAGTCGGGGGAAACTATGGCTACACCTTC
TRBV7-9,.,TRBJ2-1,few,CASTLGGSYNEQFF,TGTGCCAGCACCTTGGGGGGTTCCTACAATGAGCAGTTCTTC
TRBV18,TRBD1,TRBJ2-7,many,CASSLTGGEQYF,TGTGCCAGCTCACTGACAGGGGGCGAGCAGTACTTC
TRBV3-1,TRBD2,TRBJ2-2,.,CASSGGLAGVTGELFF,TGTGCCAGCAGCGGGGGGCTAGCGGGAGTCACCGGGGAGCTGTTTTTT
TRBV7-9,TRBD2,TRBJ2-3,few,CASSLRGGTDTQYF,TGTGCCAGCAGCTTACGGGGGGGCACAGATACGCAGTATTTT
TRBV27,.,TRBJ1-4,many,CASSSPGLRNEKLFF,TGTGCCAGCAGTTCACCGGGACTCCGGAATGAAAAACTGTTTTTT
TRBV25-1,.,TRBJ1-1,many,CASSESGKETEAFF,TGTGCCAGCAGTGAATCGGGGAAGGAGACTGAAGCTTTCTTT
TRBV19,.,TRBJ2-1,few,CASRDGSLASYNEQFF,TGTGCCAGTAGAGACGGGAGCTTGGCATCCTACAATGAGCAGTTCTTC
TRBV20-1,.,TRBJ2-7,many,CSARDRVGDPYEQYF,TGCAGTGCTAGAGATCGGGTTGGAGACCCCTACGAGCAGTACTTC
TRBV20-1,TRBD1,TRBJ1-3,.,CSARSGGSGNTIYF,TGCAGTGCTAGGTCAGGGGGCAGTGGAAACACCATATATTTT
TRBV9,.,TRBJ2-1,.,CASSVEVGLSYNEQFF,TGTGCCAGCAGCGTAGAAGTGGGGCTCTCCTACAATGAGCAGTTCTTC